The rows below give T cell receptor beta chains drawn from one sample of a study of T cells in narcolepsy. Using immunoSEQ multiplex PCR, the repertoire was profiled, and TCRdb retains in-frame clones only, with some absent. The sample includes tens of thousands of clones, about four fifths seen only once; the top ten take roughly 7%. The sequencing input was memory (CD45RA-) CD4+ T cells from blood. All receptors come from a human donor in good health. Both conserved end residues are part of each CDR3. Each record gives: clone size, J gene, D gene, V gene, CDR3 DNA, CDR3 protein. The D gene is left open where the match is weak. Size is stated for part of the rows, as once, few or many counts, or as a class when the clone is expanded.

>few|TRBJ2-2|TRBD2|TRBV30
TGTGCCTGGAGTGCCGTGACTAGCGGGAACACCGGGGAGCTGTTTTTT
CAWSAVTSGNTGELFF
>once|TRBJ1-5|.|TRBV7-2
TGTGCCAGCAGCTTATACCCGACAGGAGATAGCAATCAGCCCCAGCATTTT
CASSLYPTGDSNQPQHF
>.|TRBJ2-5|.|TRBV7-2
TGTGCCAGCAGCCTGAGGGGTCAGACCCAGTACTTC
CASSLRGQTQYF
>.|TRBJ1-1|.|TRBV11-3
TGTGCCAGCAGCGCAGACGGAGCCTCTGAAGCTTTCTTT
CASSADGASEAFF
>.|TRBJ2-5|.|TRBV7-8
TGTGCCAGCAGCAACAAAGAGACCCAGTACTTC
CASSNKETQYF
>.|TRBJ1-4|.|TRBV2
TGTGCCAGCAGTGAAGAGGGGGGCGAAAAACTGTTTTTT
CASSEEGGEKLFF
>.|TRBJ2-7|.|TRBV7-1
TGTGCCAGCAGCCTCGGCGGGGGCACCTCCTACGAGCAGTACTTC
CASSLGGGTSYEQYF
>once|TRBJ2-5|TRBD1|TRBV5-1
TGCGCCAGCAGCTCCCGGACAGGGAGGTCTCCTTGGTCCCAGTACTTC
CASSSRTGRSPWSQYF
>once|TRBJ1-6|.|TRBV7-9
TGTGCCAGCAGCCAATATGGGGGAAATTCACCCCTCCACTTT
CASSQYGGNSPLHF
>.|TRBJ2-2|.|TRBV5-1
TGCGCCAGCAGCTTCGACGGTCGAACCGGGGAGCTGTTTTTT
CASSFDGRTGELFF
>.|TRBJ1-5|.|TRBV7-2
TGTGCCAGCAGCTTAAGTGCGGGACAGCCCCAGCATTTT
CASSLSAGQPQHF
>.|TRBJ2-7|.|TRBV6-6
TGTGCCAGCAGTGGCTATTACGAGCAGTACTTC
CASSGYYEQYF
>.|TRBJ2-4|.|TRBV4-2
TGTGCCAGCAGCAGTTCCGGTCAACTAGCCAAAAACATTCAGTACTTC
CASSSSGQLAKNIQYF
>.|TRBJ2-3|.|TRBV2
TGTGCCAGCTCGCCAGGCGGGGCCGGCTCAGATACGCAGTATTTT
CASSPGGAGSDTQYF
>.|TRBJ1-6|TRBD1|TRBV9
TGTGCCAGCAGCGTCCGTCCGGGACAGGGTGTAACCCTCCACTTT
CASSVRPGQGVTLHF
>few|TRBJ2-6|.|TRBV4-3
TGCGCCAGCAGCCAAGACTTAGTGAGCTCTGGGGCCAACGTCCTGACTTTC
CASSQDLVSSGANVLTF
>few|TRBJ2-3|TRBD2|TRBV7-2
TGTGCCAGCAGCTTCGGGAGGAGAAGCACAGATACGCAGTATTTT
CASSFGRRSTDTQYF
>once|TRBJ2-4|.|TRBV28
TGTGCCAGCAGTTTTGGCGGAAACAAAAACATTCAGTACTTC
CASSFGGNKNIQYF
>.|TRBJ2-5|TRBD2|TRBV7-9
TGTGCCAGCAGCTTAGGCCGGGGGGGCGAGGAGACCCAGTACTTC
CASSLGRGGEETQYF
>.|TRBJ2-6|.|TRBV6-5
TGTGCCAGCAGACCGCAGGGCGCTGGGGCCAACGTCCTGACTTTC
CASRPQGAGANVLTF
>.|TRBJ1-4|TRBD1|TRBV5-4
TGTGCCAGCAGCTCATCGACAGGGGGGGATAATGAAAAACTGTTTTTT
CASSSSTGGDNEKLFF
>.|TRBJ1-1|.|TRBV2
TGTGCCAGCGGGGGAGGGAATACGCCTGAAGCTTTCTTT
CASGGGNTPEAFF
>.|TRBJ1-5|TRBD1|TRBV7-2
TGTGCCAGCAGCTACCAGGGGGAACAGCCCCAGCATTTT
CASSYQGEQPQHF
>.|TRBJ2-5|TRBD2|TRBV2
TGTGCCAGCAGCAAGCATGGGACTAGCGACGAGACCCAGTACTTC
CASSKHGTSDETQYF
>.|TRBJ2-5|TRBD2|TRBV4-3
TGCGCCAGCAGCCAAGCTGTTACTAGCGGGGGACGGGAGACCCAGTACTTC
CASSQAVTSGGRETQYF
>.|TRBJ1-6|.|TRBV4-1
TGCGCCAGCAGCCACAAGGTTAGGGGGGGACGGTATAATTCACCCCTCCACTTT
CASSHKVRGGRYNSPLHF
>.|TRBJ2-6|.|TRBV11-2
TGTGCCAGCAGCCTACGGGGCTCTGGGGCCAACGTCCTGACTTTC
CASSLRGSGANVLTF
>.|TRBJ1-5|.|TRBV10-3
TGTGCCATCAGTGAGACGACCGGACGGGGCAATCAGCCCCAGCATTTT
CAISETTGRGNQPQHF
>.|TRBJ2-1|.|TRBV4-3
TGCGCCAGCAGCCAACAGCTAGGGGATGAGCAGTTCTTC
CASSQQLGDEQFF
>.|TRBJ2-3|.|TRBV4-1
TGCGCCAGCAGCCGTCACCGAGGGTCTGAGTCAGATACGCAGTATTTT
CASSRHRGSESDTQYF
>few|TRBJ2-3|.|TRBV6-5
TGTGCCAGCAGGACAGAAGGCACAGATACGCAGTATTTT
CASRTEGTDTQYF
>.|TRBJ1-2|.|TRBV2
TGTGCCAGCCAGGGAGGTTGGGCCCTGAACGATAACTATGGCTACACCTTC
CASQGGWALNDNYGYTF
>.|TRBJ2-1|.|TRBV5-4
TGTGCCAGCAGCTCCTCGGGGGAGCAGTTCTTC
CASSSSGEQFF
>medium-sized|TRBJ1-2|.|TRBV5-4
TGTGCCAGCAGCATAGACAGGAGCTATGGCTACACCTTC
CASSIDRSYGYTF
>.|TRBJ2-7|TRBD2|TRBV18
TGTGCCAGCTCGCCGGGGGGTGCCGAGCAGTACTTC
CASSPGGAEQYF
>.|TRBJ1-6|.|TRBV15
TGTGCCACCAGCCAAGAGTGGGGGGGGAATTCACCCCTCCACTTT
CATSQEWGGNSPLHF
>.|TRBJ1-2|.|TRBV2
TGTGCCAGCAACCCGACAGCTAACTATGGCTACACCTTC
CASNPTANYGYTF
>.|TRBJ1-5|.|TRBV4-1
TGCGCCAGCAGCCTAAGCTTGGGTGGCAATCAGCCCCAGCATTTT
CASSLSLGGNQPQHF
>.|TRBJ1-1|.|TRBV11-2
TGTGCCAGCAGCCCACAAGTGAACACTGAAGCTTTCTTT
CASSPQVNTEAFF
>.|TRBJ2-7|.|TRBV5-4
TGTGCCAGCAGCAGTGCCGGCGGACTCTCCTACGAGCAGTACTTC
CASSSAGGLSYEQYF
>.|TRBJ1-5|.|TRBV19
TGTGCCACTGGACCGACTAACAATCAGCCCCAGCATTTT
CATGPTNNQPQHF
>.|TRBJ2-2|.|TRBV5-1
TGCGCCAGCAGCTTGGGGCTCGGAGCCACGGGGGAGCTGTTTTTT
CASSLGLGATGELFF
>.|TRBJ2-5|.|TRBV20-1
TGCAGTGCTCCCGATAGGGAGACCCAGTACTTC
CSAPDRETQYF
>.|TRBJ1-1|.|TRBV7-2
TGTGCCAGCAGCTTCGGACAGACGAACACTGAAGCTTTCTTT
CASSFGQTNTEAFF
>.|TRBJ1-1|.|TRBV28
TGTGCCAGCGGCTTGGGGGGGGGAACTGAAGCTTTCTTT
CASGLGGGTEAFF
>.|TRBJ1-2|.|TRBV7-2
TGTGCCAGCAGCTCCTATCGGGACACTAACTATGGCTACACCTTC
CASSSYRDTNYGYTF
>.|TRBJ2-5|.|TRBV5-1
TGCGCCAGCAGCCGAAAAATAGGAAGTACGCCAAAGACCCAGTACTTC
CASSRKIGSTPKTQYF
>.|TRBJ2-1|.|TRBV7-2
TGTGCCAGCAGCTTAAACCCCAATGAGCAGTTCTTC
CASSLNPNEQFF
>.|TRBJ1-1|.|TRBV5-3
TGTGCCAGACGCAGAGACCCGAACACTGAAGCTTTCTTT
CARRRDPNTEAFF
>.|TRBJ1-2|.|TRBV19
TGTGCCAGTAGTATCACACATGCTAACTATGGCTACACCTTC
CASSITHANYGYTF
>.|TRBJ2-4|.|TRBV2
TGTGCCAGCAGTCTCTTAGCCAAAAACATTCAGTACTTC
CASSLLAKNIQYF
>.|TRBJ2-7|.|TRBV2
TGTGCCAGCAGTAGCCGGAGGGGGGGCGAGCAGTACTTC
CASSSRRGGEQYF